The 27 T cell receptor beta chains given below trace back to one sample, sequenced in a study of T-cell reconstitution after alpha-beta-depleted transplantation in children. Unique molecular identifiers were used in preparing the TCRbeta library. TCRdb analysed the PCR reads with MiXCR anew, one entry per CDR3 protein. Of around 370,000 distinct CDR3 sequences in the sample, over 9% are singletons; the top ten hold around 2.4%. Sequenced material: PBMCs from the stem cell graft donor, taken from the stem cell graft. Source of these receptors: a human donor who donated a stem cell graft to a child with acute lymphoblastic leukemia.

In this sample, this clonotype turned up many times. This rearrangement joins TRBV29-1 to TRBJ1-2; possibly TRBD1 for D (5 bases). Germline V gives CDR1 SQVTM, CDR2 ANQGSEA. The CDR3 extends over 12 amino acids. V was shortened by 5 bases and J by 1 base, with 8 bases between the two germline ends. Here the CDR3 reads CSVLGDNYGYTF. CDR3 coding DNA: TGCAGCGTTTTAGGGGATAACTATGGCTACACCTTC. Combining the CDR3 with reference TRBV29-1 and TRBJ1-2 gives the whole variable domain SAVISQKPSRDICQRGTSLTIQCQVDSQVTMMFWYRQQPGQSLTLIATANQGSEATYESGFVIDKFPISRPNLTFSTLTVSNMSPEDSSIYLCSVLGDNYGYTFGSGTRLTVV.

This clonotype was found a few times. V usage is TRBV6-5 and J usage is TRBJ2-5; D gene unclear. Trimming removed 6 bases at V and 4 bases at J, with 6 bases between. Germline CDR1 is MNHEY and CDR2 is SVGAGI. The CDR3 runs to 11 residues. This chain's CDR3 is CASRRLETQYF. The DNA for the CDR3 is TGTGCCAGCAGACGACTAGAGACCCAGTACTTC.

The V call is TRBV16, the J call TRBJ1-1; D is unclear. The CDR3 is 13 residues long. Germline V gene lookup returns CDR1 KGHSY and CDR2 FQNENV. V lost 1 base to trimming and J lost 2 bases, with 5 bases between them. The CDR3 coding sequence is TGTGCCAGCAGCCAATTCACAAACACTGAAGCTTTCTTT. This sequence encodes CASSQFTNTEAFF.

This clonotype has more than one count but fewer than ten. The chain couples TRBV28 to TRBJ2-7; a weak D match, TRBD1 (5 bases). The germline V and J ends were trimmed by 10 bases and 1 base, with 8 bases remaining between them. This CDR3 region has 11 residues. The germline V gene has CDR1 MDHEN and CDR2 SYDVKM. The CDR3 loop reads CATRQSYEQYF. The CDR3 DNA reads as TGTGCCACAAGACAGTCCTACGAGCAGTACTTC.

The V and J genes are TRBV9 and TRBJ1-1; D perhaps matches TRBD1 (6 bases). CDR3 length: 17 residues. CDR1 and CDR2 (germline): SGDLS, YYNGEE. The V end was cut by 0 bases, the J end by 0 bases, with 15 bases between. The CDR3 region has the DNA TGTGCCAGCAGCGTAGACCCAGGGGACCCTATGAACACTGAAGCTTTCTTT. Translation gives CASSVDPGDPMNTEAFF.

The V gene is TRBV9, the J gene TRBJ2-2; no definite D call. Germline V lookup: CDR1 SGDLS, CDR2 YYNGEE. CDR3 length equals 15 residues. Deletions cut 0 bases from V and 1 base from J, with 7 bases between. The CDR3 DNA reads TGTGCCAGCAGCGTAGACCCCAAGAACACCGGGGAGCTGTTTTTT. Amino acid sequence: CASSVDPKNTGELFF.

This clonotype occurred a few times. In DNA form, the CDR3 reads TGTGCCAGCAGTTTAAGTGAGGGAGGCCGCACCGGGGAGCTGTTTTTT. Its translation is CASSLSEGGRTGELFF. This rearrangement joins TRBV28 to TRBJ2-2, with D possibly being TRBD2 (6 bases). Trimming stripped 2 bases from V and 4 bases from J, with 14 bases between. CDR1 MDHEN and CDR2 SYDVKM come from the germline V gene. CDR3 length equals 16 residues.

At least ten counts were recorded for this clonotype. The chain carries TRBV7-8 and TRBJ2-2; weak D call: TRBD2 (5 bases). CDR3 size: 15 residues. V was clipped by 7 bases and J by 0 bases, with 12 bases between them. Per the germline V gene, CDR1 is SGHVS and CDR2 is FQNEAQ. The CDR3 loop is CASIPGTSNTGELFF. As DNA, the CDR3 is TGTGCCAGCATTCCGGGAACCTCGAACACCGGGGAGCTGTTTTTT.

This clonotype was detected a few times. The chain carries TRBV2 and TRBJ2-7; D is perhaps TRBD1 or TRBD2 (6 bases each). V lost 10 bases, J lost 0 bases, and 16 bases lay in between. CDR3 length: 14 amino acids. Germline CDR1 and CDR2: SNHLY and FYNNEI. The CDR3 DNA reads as TGTGCCATCTTGGGGGGCAGGAGCTCCTACGAGCAGTACTTC. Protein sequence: CAILGGRSSYEQYF. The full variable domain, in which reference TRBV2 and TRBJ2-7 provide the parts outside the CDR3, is EPEVTQTPSHQVTQMGQEVILRCVPISNHLYFYWYRQILGQKVEFLVSFYNNEISEKSEIFDDQFSVERPDGSNFTLKIRSTKLEDSAMYFCAILGGRSSYEQYFGPGTRLTVT.

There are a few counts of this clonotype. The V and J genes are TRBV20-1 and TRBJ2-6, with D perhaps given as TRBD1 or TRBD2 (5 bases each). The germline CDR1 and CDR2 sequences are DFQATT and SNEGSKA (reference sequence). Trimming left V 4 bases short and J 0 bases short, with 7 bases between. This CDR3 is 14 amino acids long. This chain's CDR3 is CSATGSSGANVLTF. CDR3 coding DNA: TGCAGTGCTACAGGGAGCTCTGGGGCCAACGTCCTGACTTTC.

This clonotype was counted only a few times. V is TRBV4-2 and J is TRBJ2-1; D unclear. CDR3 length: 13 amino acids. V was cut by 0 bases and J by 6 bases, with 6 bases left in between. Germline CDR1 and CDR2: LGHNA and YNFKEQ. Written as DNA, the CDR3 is TGTGCCAGCAGCCAAGAACGGATCAATGAGCAGTTCTTC. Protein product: CASSQERINEQFF.

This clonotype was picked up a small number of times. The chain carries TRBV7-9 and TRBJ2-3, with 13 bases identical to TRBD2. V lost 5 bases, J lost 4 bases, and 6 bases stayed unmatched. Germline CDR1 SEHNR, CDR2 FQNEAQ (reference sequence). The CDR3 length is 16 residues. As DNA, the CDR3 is TGTGCCAGCAGCCCAGGGACTAGCGGGACTGCAGATACGCAGTATTTT. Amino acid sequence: CASSPGTSGTADTQYF.

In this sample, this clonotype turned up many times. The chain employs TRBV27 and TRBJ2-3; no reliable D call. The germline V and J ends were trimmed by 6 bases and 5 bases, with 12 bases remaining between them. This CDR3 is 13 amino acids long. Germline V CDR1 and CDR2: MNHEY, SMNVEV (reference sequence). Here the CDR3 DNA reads TGTGCCAGCAGCCATGGGGTGGGAGATACGCAGTATTTT. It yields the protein CASSHGVGDTQYF.

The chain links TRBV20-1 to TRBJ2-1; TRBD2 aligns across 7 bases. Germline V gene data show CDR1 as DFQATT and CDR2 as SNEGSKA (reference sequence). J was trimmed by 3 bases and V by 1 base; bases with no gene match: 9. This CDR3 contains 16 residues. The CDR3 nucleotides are TGCAGTGCTAGAGGCCTAGCGGAATCGAACTACAATGAGCAGTTCTTC. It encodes CSARGLAESNYNEQFF.

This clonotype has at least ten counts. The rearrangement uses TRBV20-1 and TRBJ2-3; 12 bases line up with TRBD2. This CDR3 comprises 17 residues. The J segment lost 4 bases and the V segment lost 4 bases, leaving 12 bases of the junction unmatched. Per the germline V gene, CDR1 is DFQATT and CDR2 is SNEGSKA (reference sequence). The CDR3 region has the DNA TGCAGTGCTAACCCCTCGACTAGCGGGAGAGGTTCAGATACGCAGTATTTT. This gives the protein CSANPSTSGRGSDTQYF.

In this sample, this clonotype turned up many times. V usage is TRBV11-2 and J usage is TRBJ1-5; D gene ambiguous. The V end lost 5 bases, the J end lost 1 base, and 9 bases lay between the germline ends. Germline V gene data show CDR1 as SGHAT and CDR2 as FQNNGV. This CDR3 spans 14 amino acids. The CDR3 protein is CASSLGLSNQPQHF. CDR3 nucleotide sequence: TGTGCCAGCAGCCTAGGGTTGAGCAATCAGCCCCAGCATTTT.

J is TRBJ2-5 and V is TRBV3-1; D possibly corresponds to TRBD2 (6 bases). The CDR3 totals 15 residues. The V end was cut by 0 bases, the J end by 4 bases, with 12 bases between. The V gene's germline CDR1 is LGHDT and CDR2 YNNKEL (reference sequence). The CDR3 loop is CASSQDSGGAETQYF. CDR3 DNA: TGTGCCAGCAGCCAAGATTCAGGAGGGGCAGAGACCCAGTACTTC.

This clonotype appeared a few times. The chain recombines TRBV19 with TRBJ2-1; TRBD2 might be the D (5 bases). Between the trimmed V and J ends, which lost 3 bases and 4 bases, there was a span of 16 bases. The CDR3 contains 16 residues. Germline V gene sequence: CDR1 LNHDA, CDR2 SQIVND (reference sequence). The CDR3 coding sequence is TGTGCCAGTAGTATTTGGAGCGGTTCCCTGTACAATGAGCAGTTCTTC. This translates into CASSIWSGSLYNEQFF.

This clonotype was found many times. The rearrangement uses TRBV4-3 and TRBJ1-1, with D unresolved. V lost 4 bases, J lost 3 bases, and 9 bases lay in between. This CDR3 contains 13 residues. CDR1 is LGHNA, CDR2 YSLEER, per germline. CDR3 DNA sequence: TGCGCCAGCAGCCTGACGGAGGACACTGAAGCTTTCTTT. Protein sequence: CASSLTEDTEAFF.

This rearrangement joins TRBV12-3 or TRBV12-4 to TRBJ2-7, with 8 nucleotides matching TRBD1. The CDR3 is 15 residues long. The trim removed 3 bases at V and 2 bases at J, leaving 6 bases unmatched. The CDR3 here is CASSFAGQVTYEQYF. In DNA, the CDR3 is TGTGCCAGCAGTTTCGCGGGACAGGTGACCTACGAGCAGTACTTC.

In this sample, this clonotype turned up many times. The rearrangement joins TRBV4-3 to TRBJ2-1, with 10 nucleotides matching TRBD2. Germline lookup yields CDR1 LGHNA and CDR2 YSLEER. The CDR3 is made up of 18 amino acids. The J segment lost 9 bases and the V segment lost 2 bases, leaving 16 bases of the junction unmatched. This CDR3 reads CASSQSPSGRGNRREQFF. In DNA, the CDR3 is TGCGCCAGCAGCCAATCTCCTAGCGGGAGAGGGAACCGGCGTGAGCAGTTCTTC.

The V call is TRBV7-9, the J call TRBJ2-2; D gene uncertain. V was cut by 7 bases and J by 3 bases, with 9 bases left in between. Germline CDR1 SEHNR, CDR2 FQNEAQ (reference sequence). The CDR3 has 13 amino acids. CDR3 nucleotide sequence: TGTGCCAGCACGCAGGCTGACACCGGGGAGCTGTTTTTT. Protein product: CASTQADTGELFF.

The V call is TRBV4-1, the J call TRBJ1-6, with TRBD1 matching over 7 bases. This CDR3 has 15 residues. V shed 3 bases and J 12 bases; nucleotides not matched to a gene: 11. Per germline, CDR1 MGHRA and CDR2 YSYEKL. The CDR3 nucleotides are TGCGCCAGCAGCCACCACAGGGGCGGGGAAGAACCCCTCCACTTT. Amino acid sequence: CASSHHRGGEEPLHF.

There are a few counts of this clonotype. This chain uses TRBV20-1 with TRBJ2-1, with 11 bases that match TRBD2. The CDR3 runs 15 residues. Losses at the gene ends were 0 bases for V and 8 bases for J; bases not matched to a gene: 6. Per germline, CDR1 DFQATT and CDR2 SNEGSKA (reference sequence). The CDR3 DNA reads TGCAGTGCTAGAGAAGAACTAGCGGGAGCCTATGAGCAGTTCTTC. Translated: CSAREELAGAYEQFF.

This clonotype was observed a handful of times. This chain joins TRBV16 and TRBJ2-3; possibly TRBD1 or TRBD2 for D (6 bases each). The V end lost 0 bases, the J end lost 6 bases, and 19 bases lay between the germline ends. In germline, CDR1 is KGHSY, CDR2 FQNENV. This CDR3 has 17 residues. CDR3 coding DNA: TGTGCCAGCAGCCAATCGGGCAGGGGAGGCCCAATGGATACGCAGTATTTT. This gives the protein CASSQSGRGGPMDTQYF.

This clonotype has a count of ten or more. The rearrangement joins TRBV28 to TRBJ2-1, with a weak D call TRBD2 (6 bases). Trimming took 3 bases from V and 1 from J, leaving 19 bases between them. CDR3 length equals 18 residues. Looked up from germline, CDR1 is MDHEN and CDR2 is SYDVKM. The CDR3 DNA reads TGTGCCAGCAGTTTGATGCGGGATTGGGTACGGTCCTACAATGAGCAGTTCTTC. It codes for CASSLMRDWVRSYNEQFF.

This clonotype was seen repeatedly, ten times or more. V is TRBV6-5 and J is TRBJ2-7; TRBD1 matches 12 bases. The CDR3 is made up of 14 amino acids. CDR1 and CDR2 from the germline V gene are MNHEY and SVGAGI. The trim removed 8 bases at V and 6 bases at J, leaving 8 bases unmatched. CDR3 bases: TGTGCCAGCGGGCGGGGGACAGGGGGCACCGAGCAGTACTTC. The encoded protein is CASGRGTGGTEQYF.